A selection of T cell receptor beta chains follows, all from one sample in a study of cytomegalovirus exposure and HLA in healthy donors. The method was immunoSEQ multiplex PCR; TCRdb's version includes in-frame clones alone and lacks a portion of them. The sample carries over 150,000 clones, about three quarters recorded once. Sequencing used PBMCs. The source is a woman aged 25 to 39 in good health and CMV-seronegative. Both conserved end residues are trimmed from each CDR3.

J | V | CDR3
TRBJ2-7 | TRBV6-6 | ASSPQREGLYEQY
TRBJ2-7 | TRBV7-9 | ASSLLAGSSYEQY
TRBJ1-3 | TRBV5-6 | ASSLVVTATLNSGNTIY
TRBJ1-5 | TRBV28 | ASSTLERYSNQPQH
TRBJ2-7 | TRBV7-3 | ASSLLGTIGTHEQY
TRBJ1-4 | TRBV10-3 | AISEGTGRNEKLF
TRBJ1-1 | TRBV5-1 | ASSVETGGYGEAF
TRBJ2-7 | TRBV28 | ASRETGSTYEQY
TRBJ2-3 | TRBV6-1 | ASRQGAWTDTQY
TRBJ2-1 | TRBV28 | ASIPGTGALNEQF
TRBJ2-1 | TRBV28 | ASSLAGTGGREQF
TRBJ1-1 | TRBV18 | ASSPPGQGRTEAF
TRBJ2-1 | TRBV7-2 | ASSWRLAEQF
TRBJ2-7 | TRBV27 | ASSPGSSEQY
TRBJ2-1 | TRBV7-8 | ASSLERAGWF
TRBJ2-7 | TRBV7-2 | ASSSSGSSYEQY
TRBJ2-3 | TRBV15 | ATSREAGRTDTQY
TRBJ1-1 | TRBV2 | ASNRVNTEAF
TRBJ2-7 | TRBV4-1 | ASSQGGLAGVSYEQY
TRBJ1-5 | TRBV2 | ASSAAVNSNQPQH
TRBJ2-1 | TRBV9 | ASSVNPSSDRSSYNEQF
TRBJ2-3 | TRBV10-3 | ATQNDRLTSTDTQY
TRBJ2-1 | TRBV9 | ASSGSSSYNEQF
TRBJ2-7 | TRBV30 | AWSVSRYGGRASPGARY
TRBJ1-5 | TRBV6-1 | ASTEGGSNQPQH
TRBJ1-1 | TRBV5-1 | ASRGGKDTEAF
TRBJ2-7 | TRBV5-8 | ASSPGTGDYEQY
TRBJ1-1 | TRBV4-1 | ASSLPTANTEAF
TRBJ1-1 | TRBV18 | ASSPTAGSGTEAF
TRBJ2-2 | TRBV5-4 | ASSTGQGNAGELF
TRBJ2-4 | TRBV7-9 | SSSSSQVDIQY
TRBJ2-5 | TRBV29-1 | SVQLAGGWKQY
TRBJ2-7 | TRBV28 | ASKLSGLAGVGEQY
TRBJ2-1 | TRBV2 | ASSPDNEQF
TRBJ1-1 | TRBV29-1 | SVALGSTEAF
TRBJ1-6 | TRBV18 | ASSLRDTDSPLH
TRBJ1-6 | TRBV9 | ASSVAQATYNSPLH
TRBJ1-4 | TRBV7-9 | ASSLEGTGNEKLF
TRBJ2-3 | TRBV5-3 | ATSNLVRRTDTQY
TRBJ2-3 | TRBV9 | ASSVGVGATDTQY
TRBJ2-7 | TRBV5-8 | ASSLGTQGNPYEQY
TRBJ2-1 | TRBV5-4 | ASSLSLADNEQF
TRBJ2-7 | TRBV6-5 | ASSRGSEQY
TRBJ2-5 | TRBV14 | ASSQVNSQETQY
TRBJ1-2 | TRBV7-9 | ASRQQGSNGYT
TRBJ1-5 | TRBV7-8 | ASSLSGPEPQH
TRBJ1-2 | TRBV6-6 | ASGQPQGARGYT
TRBJ2-5 | TRBV5-1 | ASSLSPGAMGTQY
TRBJ2-5 | TRBV25-1 | ASSEHNLQETQY
TRBJ1-3 | TRBV19 | ASSRQGAFGNTIY
TRBJ2-1 | TRBV5-1 | ASLGTSGSNEQF